Listed below are T cell receptor beta chains from one sample, sequenced in a study of T cell changes during pregnancy in multiple sclerosis. The data were produced by immunoSEQ multiplex PCR, yet TCRdb's version contains in-frame clones alone and is incomplete. The sample lists roughly 26,000 clones, 89% occurring once. Here the sequenced sample was CD8+ T cells from peripheral blood mononuclear cells, taken in the second trimester of pregnancy. Source of these receptors: a female donor with multiple sclerosis, enrolled in a pregnancy study. The CDR3 runs from the conserved cysteine through the conserved F or W. D genes are given only for firm matches. Only some rows state a clone size, as once, few, many or a class for expanded clones.

. | 17 | TRBD2 | TRBJ2-3 | TRBV4-2 | CASSQDRSSGGADTQYF | TGTGCCAGCAGCCAAGATAGGAGTAGCGGGGGGGCAGATACGCAGTATTTT
. | 14 | TRBD2 | TRBJ2-7 | TRBV10-3 | CAISDAGGHYEQYF | TGTGCCATCAGTGATGCGGGAGGCCATTACGAGCAGTACTTC
. | 14 | TRBD1 | TRBJ2-7 | TRBV5-1 | CASSLGGTGYEQYF | TGCGCCAGCAGCTTGGGGGGGACAGGCTACGAGCAGTACTTC
. | 15 | TRBD2 | TRBJ2-3 | TRBV28 | CASSPAGGPSDTQYF | TGTGCCAGCAGTCCGGCGGGAGGGCCATCAGATACGCAGTATTTT
. | 13 | TRBD2 | TRBJ2-7 | TRBV7-2 | CASSPWEGYEQYF | TGTGCCAGCAGCCCCTGGGAGGGCTACGAGCAGTACTTC
once | 16 | TRBD2 | TRBJ2-5 | TRBV9 | CASSVGLAGGRETQYF | TGTGCCAGCAGCGTAGGGCTAGCGGGAGGAAGGGAGACCCAGTACTTC
once | 14 | TRBD2 | TRBJ2-5 | TRBV2 | CASLGLADQETQYF | TGTGCCAGCCTGGGGCTAGCGGATCAAGAGACCCAGTACTTC
once | 13 | TRBD2 | TRBJ2-2 | TRBV6-5 | CASGTSGSGELFF | TGTGCCAGCGGCACTAGCGGGAGTGGGGAGCTGTTTTTT
. | 14 | . | TRBJ1-3 | TRBV9 | CASSVAGAGNTIYF | TGTGCCAGCAGCGTAGCGGGGGCTGGAAACACCATATATTTT
. | 14 | . | TRBJ1-2 | TRBV18 | CASSPLRVRDGYTF | TGTGCCAGCTCACCTCTCCGGGTACGAGATGGCTACACCTTC
. | 14 | TRBD1 | TRBJ2-7 | TRBV5-6 | CASMDRGSSYEQYF | TGTGCCAGCATGGACAGGGGGTCCTCCTACGAGCAGTACTTC
. | 12 | . | TRBJ2-1 | TRBV5-1 | CASSFLEGEQFF | TGCGCCAGCAGCTTCTTAGAGGGTGAGCAGTTCTTC
. | 13 | . | TRBJ1-2 | TRBV27 | CASSPTSPYGYTF | TGTGCCAGCAGTCCAACTTCCCCTTATGGCTACACCTTC
. | 13 | TRBD2 | TRBJ2-7 | TRBV27 | CASRGTSGREQYF | TGTGCCAGCAGGGGGACTAGCGGGAGGGAGCAGTACTTC
. | 11 | TRBD2 | TRBJ2-3 | TRBV20-1 | CSASGLGTQYF | TGCAGTGCTAGTGGACTAGGTACGCAGTATTTT
. | 13 | . | TRBJ2-1 | TRBV28 | CASSLADYNEQFF | TGTGCCAGCAGTTTAGCAGATTACAATGAGCAGTTCTTC
. | 14 | TRBD2 | TRBJ2-1 | TRBV29-1 | CSVPLAGGPYEQFF | TGCAGCGTTCCCCTAGCGGGAGGGCCATATGAGCAGTTCTTC
. | 18 | TRBD2 | TRBJ2-1 | TRBV10-2 | CASTRRFGTRDLGGEQFF | TGCGCCAGCACCAGACGATTCGGGACTAGGGACCTAGGGGGTGAGCAGTTCTTC
. | 17 | TRBD2 | TRBJ2-6 | TRBV4-3 | CASSPMSGSSGANVLTF | TGCGCCAGCAGCCCAATGAGCGGGAGTTCCGGGGCCAACGTCCTGACTTTC
. | 12 | . | TRBJ2-3 | TRBV5-8 | CASSLGADTQYF | TGTGCCAGCAGCTTGGGAGCAGATACGCAGTATTTT
few | 15 | . | TRBJ1-1 | TRBV15 | CATSHSPQTNTEAFF | TGTGCCACCAGCCACAGCCCACAGACGAACACTGAAGCTTTCTTT
few | 16 | TRBD2 | TRBJ2-3 | TRBV6-4 | CASSETAGGGSDTQYF | TGTGCCAGCAGTGAGACAGCGGGAGGAGGGTCAGATACGCAGTATTTT
. | 17 | TRBD1 | TRBJ1-1 | TRBV30 | CAWSAGQGRLGNTEAFF | TGTGCCTGGAGCGCAGGACAGGGGAGATTGGGGAACACTGAAGCTTTCTTT
once | 14 | . | TRBJ2-1 | TRBV7-9 | CASSSRLGDNEQFF | TGTGCCAGCAGCTCGAGACTGGGTGACAATGAGCAGTTCTTC
. | 15 | TRBD2 | TRBJ2-5 | TRBV7-9 | CASSPRLAGAETQYF | TGTGCCAGCAGCCCTAGACTAGCGGGAGCGGAGACCCAGTACTTC
. | 16 | . | TRBJ1-1 | TRBV11-2 | CASSLWGGDMNTEAFF | TGTGCCAGCAGCCTCTGGGGTGGGGACATGAACACTGAAGCTTTCTTT
few | 14 | . | TRBJ2-1 | TRBV19 | CASRPGGDFNEQFF | TGTGCCAGTAGGCCCGGTGGAGATTTCAATGAGCAGTTCTTC
once | 19 | . | TRBJ1-4 | TRBV28 | CASSLGLRGGDATNEKLFF | TGTGCCAGCAGTTTAGGATTACGGGGGGGCGACGCAACTAATGAAAAACTGTTTTTT
. | 16 | . | TRBJ1-1 | TRBV10-3 | CAISEPRDTPNTEAFF | TGTGCCATCAGTGAGCCCCGGGACACACCGAACACTGAAGCTTTCTTT
. | 18 | . | TRBJ2-6 | TRBV28 | CASSIPGLGISGANVLTF | TGTGCCAGCAGCATACCGGGACTCGGAATTTCTGGGGCCAACGTCCTGACTTTC
. | 13 | . | TRBJ2-7 | TRBV13 | CASSTRGSYEQYF | TGTGCCAGCAGTACCAGGGGATCCTACGAGCAGTACTTC
. | 13 | . | TRBJ2-5 | TRBV7-9 | CASSQTVKETQYF | TGTGCCAGCAGCCAGACAGTAAAAGAGACCCAGTACTTC
. | 15 | . | TRBJ2-2 | TRBV4-2 | CASSQENTVTGELFF | TGTGCCAGCAGCCAAGAAAATACTGTCACCGGGGAGCTGTTTTTT
. | 16 | TRBD2 | TRBJ2-1 | TRBV27 | CASSSPGAGGRDEQFF | TGTGCCAGCAGTAGCCCGGGAGCGGGAGGTAGGGATGAGCAGTTCTTC
once | 19 | TRBD2 | TRBJ2-4 | TRBV7-9 | CASSPRGSGRGPPKDIQYF | TGTGCCAGCAGCCCCCGGGGTAGCGGGAGGGGTCCGCCAAAGGACATTCAGTACTTC
. | 15 | TRBD1 | TRBJ1-3 | TRBV11-2 | CASTLTGTSGNTIYF | TGTGCCAGCACCTTGACAGGGACGAGTGGAAACACCATATATTTT
. | 15 | . | TRBJ1-2 | TRBV7-8 | CASSLYGPQVQGYTF | TGTGCCAGCAGCTTATATGGGCCGCAGGTTCAGGGCTACACCTTC
. | 15 | . | TRBJ2-2 | TRBV7-9 | CASSLVAGFTGELFF | TGTGCCAGCAGCTTAGTGGCCGGGTTCACCGGGGAGCTGTTTTTT
medium-sized | 15 | . | TRBJ2-7 | TRBV11-3 | CASSPPGVLCHEQYF | TGTGCCAGCAGCCCACCGGGGGTATTGTGCCACGAGCAGTACTTC
. | 15 | TRBD1 | TRBJ2-7 | TRBV9 | CASSVAGTGVEEQYF | TGTGCCAGCAGCGTAGCCGGGACAGGGGTAGAGGAGCAGTACTTC
many | 14 | . | TRBJ1-5 | TRBV27 | CASSLSGAHQPQHF | TGTGCCAGCAGTTTATCGGGGGCACATCAGCCCCAGCATTTT
. | 13 | . | TRBJ1-1 | TRBV5-4 | CASRPVGGPEAFF | TGTGCCAGCAGACCCGTCGGGGGTCCAGAAGCTTTCTTT
. | 16 | . | TRBJ2-7 | TRBV2 | CASSEAAGPGGDEQYF | TGTGCCAGCAGTGAAGCCGCGGGCCCCGGTGGGGACGAGCAGTACTTC
. | 12 | . | TRBJ1-2 | TRBV4-2 | CASSQDTGFYTF | TGTGCCAGCAGCCAAGATACCGGGTTCTACACCTTC
. | 14 | . | TRBJ2-3 | TRBV15 | CATSSTGGTDTQYF | TGTGCCACCAGCAGTACCGGGGGCACAGATACGCAGTATTTT
. | 15 | TRBD1 | TRBJ2-5 | TRBV28 | CASSPDRGGWETQYF | TGTGCCAGCAGTCCGGACAGGGGTGGGTGGGAGACCCAGTACTTC
. | 18 | TRBD2 | TRBJ2-7 | TRBV5-6 | CASSQRGLAGGKTYEQYF | TGTGCCAGCAGCCAAAGGGGACTAGCGGGAGGTAAGACCTACGAGCAGTACTTC
few | 15 | . | TRBJ1-5 | TRBV19 | CASSLNWGGDQPQHF | TGTGCCAGTAGCCTAAACTGGGGAGGGGATCAGCCCCAGCATTTT
. | 16 | TRBD2 | TRBJ2-1 | TRBV4-3 | CASSQDGTSGYNEQFF | TGCGCCAGCAGCCAAGATGGGACTAGCGGGTACAATGAGCAGTTCTTC
. | 18 | TRBD2 | TRBJ2-7 | TRBV27 | CASSSVAQPNGRVYEQYF | TGTGCCAGCAGTTCGGTAGCACAGCCTAATGGGAGGGTCTACGAGCAGTACTTC
. | 15 | TRBD1 | TRBJ2-5 | TRBV27 | CASSLATGGQETQYF | TGTGCCAGCAGTTTAGCGACAGGGGGCCAAGAGACCCAGTACTTC
. | 13 | . | TRBJ2-7 | TRBV27 | CASSLSPAYEQYF | TGTGCCAGCAGTTTATCGCCAGCCTACGAGCAGTACTTC